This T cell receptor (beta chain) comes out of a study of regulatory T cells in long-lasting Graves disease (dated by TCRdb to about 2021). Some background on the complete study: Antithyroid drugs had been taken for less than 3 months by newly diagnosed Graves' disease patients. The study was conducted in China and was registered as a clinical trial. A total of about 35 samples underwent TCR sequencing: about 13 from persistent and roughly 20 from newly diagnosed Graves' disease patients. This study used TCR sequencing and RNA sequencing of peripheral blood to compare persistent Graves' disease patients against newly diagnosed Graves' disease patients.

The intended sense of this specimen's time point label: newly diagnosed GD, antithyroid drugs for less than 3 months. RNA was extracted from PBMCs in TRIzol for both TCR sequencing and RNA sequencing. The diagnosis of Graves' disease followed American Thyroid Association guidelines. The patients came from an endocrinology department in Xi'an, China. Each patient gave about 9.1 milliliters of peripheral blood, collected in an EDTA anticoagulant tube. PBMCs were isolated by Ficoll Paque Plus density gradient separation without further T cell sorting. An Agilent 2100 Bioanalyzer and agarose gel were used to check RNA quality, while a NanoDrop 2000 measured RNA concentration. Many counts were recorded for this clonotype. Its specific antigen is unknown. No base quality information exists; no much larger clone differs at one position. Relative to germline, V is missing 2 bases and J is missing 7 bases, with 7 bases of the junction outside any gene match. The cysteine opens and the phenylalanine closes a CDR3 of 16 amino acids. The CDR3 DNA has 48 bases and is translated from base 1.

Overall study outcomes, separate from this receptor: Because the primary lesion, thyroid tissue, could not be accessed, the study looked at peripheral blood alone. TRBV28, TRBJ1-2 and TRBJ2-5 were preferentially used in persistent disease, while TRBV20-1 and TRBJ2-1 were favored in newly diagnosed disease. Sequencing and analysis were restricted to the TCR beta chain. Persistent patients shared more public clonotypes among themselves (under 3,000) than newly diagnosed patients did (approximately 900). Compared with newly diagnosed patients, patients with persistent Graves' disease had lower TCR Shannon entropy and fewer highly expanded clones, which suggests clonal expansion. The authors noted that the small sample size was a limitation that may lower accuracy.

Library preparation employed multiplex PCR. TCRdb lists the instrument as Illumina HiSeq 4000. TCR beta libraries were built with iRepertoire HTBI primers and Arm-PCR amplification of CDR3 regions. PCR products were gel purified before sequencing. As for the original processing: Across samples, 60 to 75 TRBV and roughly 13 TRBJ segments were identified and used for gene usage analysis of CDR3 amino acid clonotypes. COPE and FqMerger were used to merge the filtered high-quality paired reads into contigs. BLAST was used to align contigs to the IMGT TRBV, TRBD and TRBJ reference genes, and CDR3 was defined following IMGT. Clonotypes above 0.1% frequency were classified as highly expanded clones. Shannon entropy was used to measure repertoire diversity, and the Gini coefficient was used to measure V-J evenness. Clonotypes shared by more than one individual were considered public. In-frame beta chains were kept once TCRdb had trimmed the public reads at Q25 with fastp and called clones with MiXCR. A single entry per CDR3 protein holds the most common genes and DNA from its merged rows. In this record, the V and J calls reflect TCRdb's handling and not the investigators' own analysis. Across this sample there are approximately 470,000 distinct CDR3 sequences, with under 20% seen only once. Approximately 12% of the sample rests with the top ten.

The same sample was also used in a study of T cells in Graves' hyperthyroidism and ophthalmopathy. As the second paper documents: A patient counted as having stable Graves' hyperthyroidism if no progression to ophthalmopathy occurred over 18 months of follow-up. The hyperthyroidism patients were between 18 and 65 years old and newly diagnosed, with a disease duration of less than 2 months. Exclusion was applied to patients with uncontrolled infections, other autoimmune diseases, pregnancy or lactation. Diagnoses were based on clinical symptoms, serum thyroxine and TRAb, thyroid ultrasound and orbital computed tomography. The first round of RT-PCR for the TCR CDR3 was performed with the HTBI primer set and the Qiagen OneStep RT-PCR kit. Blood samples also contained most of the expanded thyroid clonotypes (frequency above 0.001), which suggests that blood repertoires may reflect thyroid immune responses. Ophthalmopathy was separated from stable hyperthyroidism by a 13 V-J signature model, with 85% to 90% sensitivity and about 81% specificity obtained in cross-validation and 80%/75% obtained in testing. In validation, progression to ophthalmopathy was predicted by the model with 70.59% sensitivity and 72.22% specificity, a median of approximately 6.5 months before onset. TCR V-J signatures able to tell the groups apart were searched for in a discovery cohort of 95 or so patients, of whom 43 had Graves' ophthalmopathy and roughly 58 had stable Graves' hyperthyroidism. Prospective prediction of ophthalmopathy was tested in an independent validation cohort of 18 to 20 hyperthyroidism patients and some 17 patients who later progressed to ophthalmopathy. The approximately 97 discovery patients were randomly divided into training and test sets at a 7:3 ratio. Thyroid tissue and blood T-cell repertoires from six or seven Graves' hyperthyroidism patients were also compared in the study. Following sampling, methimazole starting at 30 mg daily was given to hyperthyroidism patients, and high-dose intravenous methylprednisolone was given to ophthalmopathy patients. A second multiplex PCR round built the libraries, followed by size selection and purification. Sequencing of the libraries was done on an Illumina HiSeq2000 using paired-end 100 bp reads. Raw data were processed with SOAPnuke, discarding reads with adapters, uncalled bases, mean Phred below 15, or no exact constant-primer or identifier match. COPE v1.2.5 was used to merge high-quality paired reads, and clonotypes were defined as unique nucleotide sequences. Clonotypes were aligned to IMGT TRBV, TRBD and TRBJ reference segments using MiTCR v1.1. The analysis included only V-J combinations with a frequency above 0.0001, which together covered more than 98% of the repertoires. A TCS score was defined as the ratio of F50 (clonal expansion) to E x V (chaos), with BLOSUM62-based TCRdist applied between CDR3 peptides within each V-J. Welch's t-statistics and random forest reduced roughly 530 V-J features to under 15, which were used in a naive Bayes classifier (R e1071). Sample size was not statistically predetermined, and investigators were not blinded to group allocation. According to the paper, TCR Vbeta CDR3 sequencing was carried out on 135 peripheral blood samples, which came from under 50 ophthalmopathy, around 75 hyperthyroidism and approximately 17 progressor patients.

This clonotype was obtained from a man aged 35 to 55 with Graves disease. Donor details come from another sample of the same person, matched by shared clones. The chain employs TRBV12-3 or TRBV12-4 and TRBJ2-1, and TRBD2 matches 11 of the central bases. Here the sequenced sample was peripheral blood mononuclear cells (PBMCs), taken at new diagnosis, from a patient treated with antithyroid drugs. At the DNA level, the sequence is TGTGCCAGCAGTTTATTTGGTACTAGCGGGAGAAATGAGCAGTTCTTC. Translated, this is CASSLFGTSGRNEQFF.